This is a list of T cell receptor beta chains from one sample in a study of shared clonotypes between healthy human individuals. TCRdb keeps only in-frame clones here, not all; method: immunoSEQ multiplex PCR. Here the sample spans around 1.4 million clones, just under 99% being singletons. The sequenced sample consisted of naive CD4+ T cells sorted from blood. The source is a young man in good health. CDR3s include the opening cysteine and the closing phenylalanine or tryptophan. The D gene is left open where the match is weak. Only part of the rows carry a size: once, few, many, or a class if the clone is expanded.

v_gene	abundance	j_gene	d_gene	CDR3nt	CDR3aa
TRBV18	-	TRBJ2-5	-	TGTGCCAGCTCACCCTCAGAGACCCAGTACTTC	CASSPSETQYF
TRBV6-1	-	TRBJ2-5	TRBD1	TGTGCCAGCAGGGGACAGCACCAAGAGACCCAGTACTTC	CASRGQHQETQYF
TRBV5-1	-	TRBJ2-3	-	TGCGCCAGCAGCTCTCGGGGGGATACGCAGTATTTT	CASSSRGDTQYF
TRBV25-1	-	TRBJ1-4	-	TGTGCCAGCAGCCCGCCTAATGAAAAACTGTTTTTT	CASSPPNEKLFF
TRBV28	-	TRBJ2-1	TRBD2	TGTGCCAGCAGTTTAAACCCTCTCGAGCGGGAACACAATGAGCAGTTCTTC	CASSLNPLEREHNEQFF
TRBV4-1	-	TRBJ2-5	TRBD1	TGCGCCAGCAGCCCGCTGGGACAGGGGAAAGAGACCCAGTACTTC	CASSPLGQGKETQYF
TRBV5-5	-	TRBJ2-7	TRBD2	TGTGCCAGCAGCCCCTACAAAACTAGCGGGAGCGCGTACGAGCAGTACTTC	CASSPYKTSGSAYEQYF
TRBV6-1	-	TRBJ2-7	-	TGTGCCAGCAGCGCGGGACGGTCCCACGAGCAGTACTTC	CASSAGRSHEQYF
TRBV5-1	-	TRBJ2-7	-	TGCGCCAGCAGCTTGAATTGGGCAGGACACGAGCAGTACTTC	CASSLNWAGHEQYF
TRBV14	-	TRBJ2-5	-	TGTGCCAGCAGCCAAGTTGGGGAGACCCAGTACTTC	CASSQVGETQYF
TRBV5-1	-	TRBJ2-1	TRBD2	TGCGCCAGCAGCTACGGGACTAGCGGGACCTACAATGAGCAGTTCTTC	CASSYGTSGTYNEQFF
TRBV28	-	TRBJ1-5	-	TGTGCCAGCAGGGGAAGGGGACAGCCCCAGCATTTT	CASRGRGQPQHF
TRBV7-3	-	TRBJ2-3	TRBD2	TGTGCCAGCAGCCGGACTAGCGGGAGGGCCGATACGCAGTATTTT	CASSRTSGRADTQYF
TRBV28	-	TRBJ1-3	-	TGTGCCAGCAGTAGACATGGGGGACTTCCAAACACCATATATTTT	CASSRHGGLPNTIYF
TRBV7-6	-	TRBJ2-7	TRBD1	TGTGCCAGCAGCCTAGTTTCGGGACAGGGGACGAACGAGCAGTACTTC	CASSLVSGQGTNEQYF
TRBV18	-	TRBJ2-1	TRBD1	TGTGCCAGCTCACCGGTCGGAGGACAGGGGTACAATGAGCAGTTCTTC	CASSPVGGQGYNEQFF
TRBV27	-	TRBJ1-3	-	TGTGCCAGCAGTTTCTCCAGCTCTGGAAACACCATATATTTT	CASSFSSSGNTIYF
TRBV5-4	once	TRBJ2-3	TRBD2	TGTGCCAGCAAACTCGGGGGGGCGGGAGATACGCAGTATTTT	CASKLGGAGDTQYF
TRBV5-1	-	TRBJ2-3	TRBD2	TGCGCCAGCAGCTATAGCGGGAGTGGCACAGATACGCAGTATTTT	CASSYSGSGTDTQYF
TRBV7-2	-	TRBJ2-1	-	TGTGCCAGCAGCTTTTTGTATGAGCAGTTCTTC	CASSFLYEQFF
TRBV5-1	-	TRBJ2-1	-	TGCGCCAGCAGCTTCCAGGGGAATGAGCAGTTCTTC	CASSFQGNEQFF
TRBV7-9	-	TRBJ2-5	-	TGTGCCAGCTGCTGGGACCAAGAGACCCAGTACTTC	CASCWDQETQYF
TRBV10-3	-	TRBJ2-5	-	TGTGCCATCACGCGCAAAAGGGGATTAGCTCAAGAGACCCAGTACTTC	CAITRKRGLAQETQYF
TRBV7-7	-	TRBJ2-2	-	TGTGCCAGCAGCCGAGAGAACACCGGGGAGCTGTTTTTT	CASSRENTGELFF
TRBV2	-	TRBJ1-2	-	TGTGCCAGCAACGACAGGTTGAACGGCTACACCTTC	CASNDRLNGYTF
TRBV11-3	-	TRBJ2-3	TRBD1	TGTGCCAGCAGCCAAGTTCTGGGACAGGGTACAACAGATACGCAGTATTTT	CASSQVLGQGTTDTQYF
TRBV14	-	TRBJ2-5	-	TGTGCCAGCAATCGAAGGGGAGGAGAGACCCAGTACTTC	CASNRRGGETQYF
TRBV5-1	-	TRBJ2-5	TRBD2	TGCGCCAGCAGCGGGGGGAGGACTAGCTCGGGGACCCAGTACTTC	CASSGGRTSSGTQYF
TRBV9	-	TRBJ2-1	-	TGTGCCAGCAGCGTACCATCGGGTCGTAACAATGAGCAGTTCTTC	CASSVPSGRNNEQFF